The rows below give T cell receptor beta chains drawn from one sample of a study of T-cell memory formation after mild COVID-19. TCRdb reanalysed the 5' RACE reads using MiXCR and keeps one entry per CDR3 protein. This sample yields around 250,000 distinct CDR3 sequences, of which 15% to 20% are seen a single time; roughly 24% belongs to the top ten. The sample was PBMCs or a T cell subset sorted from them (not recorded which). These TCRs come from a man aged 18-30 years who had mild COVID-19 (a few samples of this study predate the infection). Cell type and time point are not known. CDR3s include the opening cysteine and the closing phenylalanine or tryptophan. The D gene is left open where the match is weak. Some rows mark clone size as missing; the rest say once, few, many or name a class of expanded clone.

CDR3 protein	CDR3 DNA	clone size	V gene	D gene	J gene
CASSQDPGPEAFF	TGTGCCAGCAGCCAAGATCCAGGGCCCGAAGCTTTCTTT	.	TRBV3-1	.	TRBJ1-1
CAISESGGYNEQFF	TGTGCCATCAGTGAAAGCGGGGGGTACAATGAGCAGTTCTTC	.	TRBV10-3	TRBD2	TRBJ2-1
CASKYRDPYTDTQYF	TGTGCCAGCAAATACCGGGACCCATACACAGATACGCAGTATTTT	.	TRBV6-2/TRBV6-3	.	TRBJ2-3
CASRTLAGGPDTQYF	TGTGCCAGCAGGACCCTAGCGGGGGGTCCAGATACGCAGTATTTT	.	TRBV6-1	TRBD2	TRBJ2-3
CASSEPGPVF	TGTGCCAGCAGTGAACCGGGCCCGGTCTTC	.	TRBV6-1	.	TRBJ1-2
CASSPRGERWETQYF	TGTGCCAGCAGTCCCCGCGGGGAGAGGTGGGAGACCCAGTACTTC	.	TRBV12-3/TRBV12-4	.	TRBJ2-5
CASRTSGRITDTQYF	TGTGCCAGCCGCACATCGGGACGTATAACAGATACGCAGTATTTT	few	TRBV18	.	TRBJ2-3
CASSQDAAGTYGYTF	TGCGCCAGCAGCCAAGATGCGGCGGGGACCTATGGCTACACCTTC	few	TRBV4-1	.	TRBJ1-2
CSATLQSSGNTIYF	TGCAGTGCTACCCTACAGAGCTCTGGAAACACCATATATTTT	.	TRBV20-1	.	TRBJ1-3
CASSLRRTGPRPEYF	TGCGCCAGCAGCTTGCGCCGGACAGGGCCTAGGCCGGAGTACTTC	.	TRBV5-1	TRBD1	TRBJ2-5
CSARVGGLSYEQYF	TGCAGTGCTAGGGTCGGGGGTCTCTCCTACGAGCAGTACTTC	few	TRBV20-1	.	TRBJ2-7
CATSSTGNEQFF	TGTGCCACCAGTTCAACAGGGAATGAGCAGTTCTTC	.	TRBV15	.	TRBJ2-1
CASSFPDRGNTIYF	TGTGCCAGCAGTTTTCCCGACAGGGGAAACACCATATATTTT	few	TRBV12-3/TRBV12-4	.	TRBJ1-3
CASSLGSGYNEQFF	TGTGCCAGCAGCCTGGGGAGCGGCTACAATGAGCAGTTCTTC	many	TRBV7-2	.	TRBJ2-1
CASSGGTGGSNTEAFF	TGTGCCAGCAGCGGCGGGACAGGGGGTTCGAACACTGAAGCTTTCTTT	.	TRBV9	TRBD1	TRBJ1-1
CASSPRPGGQGWNEQFF	TGCGCCAGTTCCCCTCGACCCGGGGGGCAGGGTTGGAATGAGCAGTTCTTC	few	TRBV4-1	.	TRBJ2-1
CASSLQGWETQYF	TGCGCCAGCAGCTTACAGGGTTGGGAGACCCAGTACTTC	.	TRBV4-1	.	TRBJ2-5
CSASQQGAVSEQYF	TGCAGTGCTAGCCAACAGGGGGCCGTAAGCGAGCAGTACTTC	few	TRBV20-1	TRBD1	TRBJ2-7
CASSTGEGTEAFF	TGTGCCAGCAGTACAGGGGAGGGAACTGAAGCTTTCTTT	many	TRBV12-3/TRBV12-4	TRBD1	TRBJ1-1
CASSLTGQGARTGELFF	TGTGCCAGCAGCCTTACGGGACAGGGGGCACGGACCGGGGAGCTGTTTTTT	many	TRBV7-3	TRBD1	TRBJ2-2
CASSPQYMNTEAFF	TGTGCCAGCTCACCACAATACATGAACACTGAAGCTTTCTTT	few	TRBV18	.	TRBJ1-1
CASGKTGGSSYEQYF	TGTGCCAGCGGTAAGACAGGGGGAAGCTCCTACGAGCAGTACTTC	.	TRBV12-3/TRBV12-4	TRBD1	TRBJ2-7
CSARGAEQYF	TGCAGTGCTAGGGGGGCCGAGCAGTACTTC	.	TRBV20-1	.	TRBJ2-7
CSVQRRGVYNEQFF	TGCAGCGTTCAGAGGCGGGGGGTCTACAATGAGCAGTTCTTC	.	TRBV29-1	TRBD2	TRBJ2-1
CASSTQPQSNTGELFF	TGCGCCAGCAGCACCCAACCTCAATCGAACACCGGGGAGCTGTTTTTT	few	TRBV5-1	.	TRBJ2-2
CASSPADRVQPQHF	TGTGCCAGCAGTCCAGCGGACAGGGTTCAGCCCCAGCATTTT	.	TRBV28	TRBD1	TRBJ1-5
CASRDRANYGYTF	TGTGCCAGCAGGGACAGGGCAAACTATGGCTACACCTTC	.	TRBV12-3/TRBV12-4	TRBD1	TRBJ1-2
CASSQDVGDRASGYTF	TGCGCCAGCAGCCAAGACGTGGGAGACAGGGCCTCTGGCTACACCTTC	few	TRBV4-3	TRBD1	TRBJ1-2
CASIPFIAGGDTQYF	TGTGCCAGCATCCCGTTTATAGCGGGAGGGGATACGCAGTATTTT	many	TRBV12-3/TRBV12-4	TRBD2	TRBJ2-3
CASSLGGLAENEQFF	TGTGCCAGCAGTTTGGGGGGACTAGCGGAGAATGAGCAGTTCTTC	.	TRBV27	TRBD2	TRBJ2-1
CASMPRGTTDTQYF	TGTGCCAGCATGCCCCGGGGGACCACAGATACGCAGTATTTT	.	TRBV6-1	.	TRBJ2-3
CASSPGTSGADTQYF	TGTGCCAGCAGCCCCGGGACTAGCGGGGCAGATACGCAGTATTTT	few	TRBV12-3/TRBV12-4	TRBD2	TRBJ2-3
CASSIQGGEETQYF	TGTGCCAGCAGTATACAGGGGGGCGAAGAGACCCAGTACTTC	.	TRBV2	TRBD1	TRBJ2-5
CASSQDPGRDTEAFF	TGCGCCAGCAGCCAAGATCCGGGGAGGGACACTGAAGCTTTCTTT	few	TRBV4-1	.	TRBJ1-1
CASSIAGSSTDTQYF	TGTGCCAGCAGTATAGCGGGGAGCAGCACAGATACGCAGTATTTT	many	TRBV2	TRBD2	TRBJ2-3
CASSQGSKANYGYTF	TGCGCCAGCAGCCAAGGATCCAAAGCTAACTATGGCTACACCTTC	few	TRBV4-1	.	TRBJ1-2
CASSRDRSNTEAFF	TGTGCCAGCAGTCGGGACAGATCGAACACTGAAGCTTTCTTT	many	TRBV12-3/TRBV12-4	TRBD1	TRBJ1-1
CASSPTPGEEGGELFF	TGTGCCAGCAGCCCTACCCCCGGTGAGGAAGGCGGGGAGCTGTTTTTT	.	TRBV4-2	.	TRBJ2-2
CASSLHPGTGGTDTQYF	TGTGCCAGCAGCCTACACCCCGGGACAGGGGGCACAGATACGCAGTATTTT	.	TRBV7-2	TRBD1	TRBJ2-3
CASSSPWAGAYNEQFF	TGTGCCAGCAGCTCCCCCTGGGCAGGAGCCTACAATGAGCAGTTCTTC	.	TRBV7-9	.	TRBJ2-1
CATSSQRTSNTGELFF	TGTGCCACCTCAAGCCAAAGGACATCGAACACCGGGGAGCTGTTTTTT	.	TRBV24-1	.	TRBJ2-2
CASSDISGADEQFF	TGTGCCAGCAGTGATATTTCTGGGGCGGACGAGCAGTTCTTC	few	TRBV2	.	TRBJ2-1
CATSGTGGSETQYF	TGTGCCACCTCCGGGACAGGGGGTTCGGAGACCCAGTACTTC	many	TRBV24-1	TRBD1	TRBJ2-5
CASSSGTSGYEQYF	TGTGCCAGCAGTTCTGGGACTAGCGGCTACGAGCAGTACTTC	.	TRBV6-2/TRBV6-3	TRBD2	TRBJ2-7
CASSNRDYSPLHF	TGCGCCAGCAGCAACAGAGACTATTCACCCCTCCACTTT	.	TRBV5-1	.	TRBJ1-6
CDSTPGTGAWEQFF	TGTGACAGCACCCCCGGGACAGGGGCGTGGGAGCAGTTCTTC	.	TRBV27	TRBD1	TRBJ2-1
CASSYSSLAGVYNEQFF	TGTGCCAGCAGTTACTCCTCCCTAGCGGGAGTTTACAATGAGCAGTTCTTC	.	TRBV6-6	TRBD2	TRBJ2-1